One and the same sample provided the 14 T cell receptor beta chains below, sequenced in a study of blood T cell repertoires in COVID-19. Sequenced by immunoSEQ multiplex PCR; TCRdb stores in-frame clones only, minus some. The sample lists roughly 160,000 clones; approximately 88% were seen once. Sequenced sample: peripheral blood. These receptors were collected from a man aged 18-30 years with active or convalescent COVID-19.

In its sample, this clone was seen a few times. This sequence joins TRBV9 and TRBJ1-2; TRBD1 aligns across 8 bases. CDR1 is SGDLS and CDR2 is YYNGEE in the germline V gene. V was clipped by 0 bases and J by 3 bases; unmatched bases: 10. This CDR3 region has 17 residues. The DNA for the CDR3 is TGTGCCAGCAGCGTAGCTTCCAGCCAGGGGGCTGACTATGGCTACACCTTC. Its protein product is CASSVASSQGADYGYTF.

V usage is TRBV28 and J usage is TRBJ1-2; 7 bases are shared with TRBD1. V lost 6 bases to trimming and J lost 4 bases; unmatched junction nucleotides: 11. Germline V gene data show CDR1 as MDHEN and CDR2 as SYDVKM. The CDR3 length is 15 residues. The CDR3 protein is CASRFYRGSGYGYTF. As DNA, the CDR3 is TGTGCCAGCAGGTTCTACAGGGGATCTGGCTATGGCTACACCTTC.

The gene calls are TRBV21-1 and TRBJ1-3. TRBV21-1 is deemed a pseudogene. The length of the CDR3 is 15 residues. DNA of the CDR3: TGTGCCAGCAGCAAAGGGCCCATACTAGGAAACACCATATATTTT. It translates to CASSKGPILGNTIYF.

The rearrangement joins TRBV19 to TRBJ1-3; weak D call: TRBD1 (6 bases). Germline loops: CDR1 LNHDA, CDR2 SQIVND (reference sequence). The CDR3 contains 16 residues. With 4 bases removed from V and 0 bases from J, the gap between germline ends came to 13 bases. The DNA for the CDR3 is TGTGCCAGTAGTAGTACAGGACAGACCTCTGGAAACACCATATATTTT. It specifies CASSSTGQTSGNTIYF.

The chain carries TRBV12-2 and TRBJ1-6. TRBV12-2 is shown as a pseudogene. The CDR3 spans 18 residues. CDR3 in DNA: TGTGCAAGTCGCTTAGCGTCGGGGTTAGCCTCCTATAATTCACCCCTCCACTTT. Residues: CASRLASGLASYNSPLHF.

The chain links TRBV13 to TRBJ1-1; 8 bases match TRBD1. The CDR3 has 13 residues. Per germline, CDR1 PRHDT and CDR2 FYEKMQ (reference sequence). The V gene end was trimmed by 5 bases and the J gene end by 5 bases; junction bases not matched to a gene: 4. The CDR3 here is CASSITGGTEAFF. The CDR3 DNA is TGTGCCAGCAGCATCACAGGGGGTACTGAAGCTTTCTTT.

This clone was seen only a few times. The CDR3 nucleotides read TGTGCCAGCAGCTCTCGGGGTCCCTACGAGCAGTACTTC. Protein sequence: CASSSRGPYEQYF. The rearrangement joins TRBV7-2 to TRBJ2-7, with TRBD2 as a possible D gene (5 bases). Germline CDR1 and CDR2: SGHTA and FQGNSA. Trimming took 4 bases from V and 2 from J, leaving 9 bases between them. The CDR3 spans 13 residues.

This sequence joins TRBV28 and TRBJ1-4, with TRBD1 identical over 8 bases. Germline CDR1 MDHEN, CDR2 SYDVKM. This CDR3 has 16 residues. V shed 5 bases, J shed 7 bases, and the junction held 12 bases outside the gene matches. The CDR3 DNA reads TGTGCCAGCAGTCCTAACCTCAGGGGGCTTGGTGAAAAACTGTTTTTT. This encodes CASSPNLRGLGEKLFF.

This clone appeared once. The CDR3 DNA reads as TGTGCCAGCAGCCATGGAGGCCACACCGGGGAGCTGTTTTTT. It specifies CASSHGGHTGELFF. The chain combines TRBV3-1 (or the pseudogene TRBV3-2) with TRBJ2-2; perhaps TRBD2 as D (5 bases). Between the trimmed V and J ends, which lost 3 bases and 3 bases, there was a span of 8 bases. The germline CDR1 and CDR2 sequences are LGHDT and YNNKEL (reference sequence). The CDR3 extends over 14 amino acids.

Written as DNA, the CDR3 is TGTGCCAGTAGTATCGGCCGAGGCGAGCAGTACTTC. Protein: CASSIGRGEQYF. This chain uses TRBV19 with TRBJ2-7, with unresolved D. This CDR3 has 12 amino acids. Germline CDR1 reads LNHDA; CDR2 reads SQIVND (reference sequence). Trimming shortened V by 3 bases and J by 6 bases, and 9 bases separated the two germline ends.

This rearrangement joins TRBV3-1 (or the pseudogene TRBV3-2) to TRBJ2-2; 9 bases match TRBD1. Germline assignment: CDR1 LGHDT and CDR2 YNNKEL (reference sequence). Trimming cost V 4 bases and J 6 bases; bases outside gene matches: 3. The CDR3 loop spans 14 amino acids. CDR3 in amino acids: CASSRRTGAGELFF. CDR3 coding DNA: TGTGCCAGCAGCCGGCGGACAGGGGCCGGGGAGCTGTTTTTT.

This chain uses TRBV9 with TRBJ2-7; D is possibly TRBD1 (6 bases). CDR3 size: 16 residues. V lost 0 bases and J lost 3, with 16 bases in between. Germline-derived CDR1 and CDR2 are SGDLS and YYNGEE. CDR3 nucleotides: TGTGCCAGCAGCGTAGATAGGACAGATAAGGGCTACGAGCAGTACTTC. The encoded protein is CASSVDRTDKGYEQYF.

The V and J genes are TRBV7-8 and TRBJ2-1, with D maybe TRBD2 (6 bases). The V gene lost 2 bases and the J gene lost 7 bases, with 15 bases spanning the gap. This CDR3 has 15 amino acids. Germline values: CDR1 SGHVS, CDR2 FQNEAQ. DNA for the CDR3: TGTGCCAGCAGCTTATTCGATACTAGCTGGAATGAGCAGTTCTTC. Protein: CASSLFDTSWNEQFF.

This clone was seen a few times. The chain uses TRBV28 and TRBJ2-1, with TRBD1 identical over 8 bases. V was pared by 6 bases and J by 6 bases, with 10 bases of the junction left unmatched. The germline CDR1 and CDR2 sequences are MDHEN and SYDVKM. The CDR3 totals 15 residues. CDR3 sequence (DNA): TGTGCCAGCAGATACCGGGACAGGATCAGCAATGAGCAGTTCTTC. This codes for CASRYRDRISNEQFF.